This T cell receptor (beta chain) emerged from a study of cytomegalovirus exposure and HLA in healthy donors. Findings and limits, study-wide: Whilst most TCR sequences proved rare, a subset of public TCRs occurred across many donors. Reports indicated that the classifier achieved high specificity and sensitivity in diagnosing cytomegalovirus status. Among immune exposure information, only CMV serostatus was available. Some TCR beta chains (more than 150 of them) were listed as cytomegalovirus-associated.

As regards this clone: Its antigen remains unidentified.

V lost 3 bases, J lost 6 bases, and 13 bases stayed unmatched. Per germline, CDR1 SGHRS and CDR2 YFSETQ. This CDR3 has 16 amino acids. The PCR ran on 60 Vbeta and 13 Jbeta primers. Profiled with immunoSEQ multiplex PCR; TCRdb holds only in-frame clones, not every one. Here the sample spans about 190,000 clones, 65% to 80% being singletons. The source material was PBMCs. The chain uses TRBV5-1 and TRBJ1-1, with 8 bases lining up with TRBD1. The receptor comes from a young man in good health and CMV-seropositive. CDR3 amino acids: CASSSNRDRRAPEAFF. The CDR3 nucleotides read TGCGCCAGCAGCTCCAACCGGGACAGGCGTGCCCCTGAAGCTTTCTTT.